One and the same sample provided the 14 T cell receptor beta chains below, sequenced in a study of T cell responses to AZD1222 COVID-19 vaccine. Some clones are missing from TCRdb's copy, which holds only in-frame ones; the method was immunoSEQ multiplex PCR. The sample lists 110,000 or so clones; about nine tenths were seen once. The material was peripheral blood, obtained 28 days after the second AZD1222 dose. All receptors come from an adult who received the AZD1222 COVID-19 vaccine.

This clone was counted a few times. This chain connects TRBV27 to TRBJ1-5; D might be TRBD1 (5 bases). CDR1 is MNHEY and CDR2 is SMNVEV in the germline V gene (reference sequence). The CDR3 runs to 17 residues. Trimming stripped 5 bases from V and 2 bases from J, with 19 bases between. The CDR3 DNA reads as TGTGCCAGCAGTGAAAACCGGGACGCCAGCGGCAATCAGCCCCAGCATTTT. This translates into CASSENRDASGNQPQHF.

The CDR3 reads CSAPLDTQYF. The CDR3 coding sequence is TGCAGTGCCCCACTTGATACGCAGTATTTT. The V and J genes are TRBV20-1 and TRBJ2-3; the D is unclear. Germline CDR1 reads DFQATT; CDR2 reads SNEGSKA (reference sequence). CDR3 length: 10 amino acids. Deletions cut 6 bases from V and 6 bases from J, with 7 bases between.

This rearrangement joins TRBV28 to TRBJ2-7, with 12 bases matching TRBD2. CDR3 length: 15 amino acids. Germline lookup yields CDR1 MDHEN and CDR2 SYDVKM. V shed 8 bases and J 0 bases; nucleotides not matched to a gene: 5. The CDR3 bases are TGTGCCAGCGGGACTAGCGGGTCCAGCTCCTACGAGCAGTACTTC. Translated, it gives CASGTSGSSSYEQYF.

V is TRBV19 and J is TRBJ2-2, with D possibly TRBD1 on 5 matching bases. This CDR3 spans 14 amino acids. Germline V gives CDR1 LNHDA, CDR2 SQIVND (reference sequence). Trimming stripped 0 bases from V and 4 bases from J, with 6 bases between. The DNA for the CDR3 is TGTGCCAGTAGTATAGACAGGGCCACCGGGGAGCTGTTTTTT. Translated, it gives CASSIDRATGELFF.

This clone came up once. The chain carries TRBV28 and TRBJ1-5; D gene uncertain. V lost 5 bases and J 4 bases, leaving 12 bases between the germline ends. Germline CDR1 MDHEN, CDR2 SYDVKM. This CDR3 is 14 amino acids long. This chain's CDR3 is CASSPQVWNQPQHF. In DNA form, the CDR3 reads TGTGCCAGCAGTCCCCAAGTTTGGAATCAGCCCCAGCATTTT. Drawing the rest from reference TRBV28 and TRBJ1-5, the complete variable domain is DVKVTQSSRYLVKRTGEKVFLECVQDMDHENMFWYRQDPGLGLRLIYFSYDVKMKEKGDIPEGYSVSREKKERFSLILESASTNQTSMYLCASSPQVWNQPQHFGDGTRLSIL.

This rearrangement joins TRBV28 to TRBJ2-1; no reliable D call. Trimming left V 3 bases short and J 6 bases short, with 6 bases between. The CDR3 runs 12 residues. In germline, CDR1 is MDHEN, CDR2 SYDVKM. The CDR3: CASSFAGNEQFF. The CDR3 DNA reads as TGTGCCAGCAGTTTCGCCGGCAATGAGCAGTTCTTC.

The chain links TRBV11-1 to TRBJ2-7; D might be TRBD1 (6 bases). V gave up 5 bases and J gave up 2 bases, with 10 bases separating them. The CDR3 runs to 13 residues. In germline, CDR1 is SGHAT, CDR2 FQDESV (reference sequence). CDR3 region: CASSLDRAYEQYF. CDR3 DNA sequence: TGTGCCAGCAGCCTGGACAGAGCCTACGAGCAGTACTTC.

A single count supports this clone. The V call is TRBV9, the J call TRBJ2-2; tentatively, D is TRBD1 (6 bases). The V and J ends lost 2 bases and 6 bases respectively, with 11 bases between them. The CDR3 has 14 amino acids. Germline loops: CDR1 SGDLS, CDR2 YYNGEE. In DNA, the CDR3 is TGTGCCAGCAGCGTTTTTACAGGGTCCGGGGAGCTGTTTTTT. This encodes CASSVFTGSGELFF.

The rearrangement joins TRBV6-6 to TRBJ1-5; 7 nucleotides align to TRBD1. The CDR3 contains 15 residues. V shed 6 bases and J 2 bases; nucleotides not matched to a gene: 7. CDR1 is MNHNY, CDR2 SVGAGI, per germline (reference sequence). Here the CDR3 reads CASSRQGGGNQPQHF. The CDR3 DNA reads TGTGCCAGCAGCCGACAGGGTGGGGGCAATCAGCCCCAGCATTTT.

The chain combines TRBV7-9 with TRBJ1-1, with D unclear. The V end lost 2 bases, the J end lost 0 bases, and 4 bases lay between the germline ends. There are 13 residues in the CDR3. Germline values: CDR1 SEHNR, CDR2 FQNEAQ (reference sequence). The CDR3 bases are TGTGCCAGCAGCTTACCAGTGAACACTGAAGCTTTCTTT. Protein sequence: CASSLPVNTEAFF.

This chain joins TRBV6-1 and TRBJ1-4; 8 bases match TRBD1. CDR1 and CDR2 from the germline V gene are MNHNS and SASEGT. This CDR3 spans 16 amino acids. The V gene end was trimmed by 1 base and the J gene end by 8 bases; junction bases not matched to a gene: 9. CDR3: CASSEESRQGSEKLFF. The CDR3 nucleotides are TGTGCCAGCAGTGAAGAATCGAGACAGGGGAGCGAAAAACTGTTTTTT.

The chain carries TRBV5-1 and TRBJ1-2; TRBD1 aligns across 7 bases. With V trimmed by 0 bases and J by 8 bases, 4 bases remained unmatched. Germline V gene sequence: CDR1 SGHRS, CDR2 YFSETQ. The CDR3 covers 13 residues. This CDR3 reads CASSLGQGGGYTF. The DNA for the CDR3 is TGCGCCAGCAGCTTGGGTCAGGGGGGCGGCTACACCTTC.

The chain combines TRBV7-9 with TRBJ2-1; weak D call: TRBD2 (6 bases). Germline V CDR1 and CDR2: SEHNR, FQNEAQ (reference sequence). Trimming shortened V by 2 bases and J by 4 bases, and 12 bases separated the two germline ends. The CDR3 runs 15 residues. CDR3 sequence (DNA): TGTGCCAGCAGCTTACGGGCGGGGATATACAATGAGCAGTTCTTC. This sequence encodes CASSLRAGIYNEQFF.

CDR3 protein: CASSQGWTGELFF. The CDR3, as DNA: TGCGCCAGCAGCCAAGGCTGGACCGGGGAGCTGTTTTTT. This chain connects TRBV4-1 to TRBJ2-2; D is undetermined. Looked up from germline, CDR1 is MGHRA and CDR2 is YSYEKL. Trimming stripped 1 base from V and 5 bases from J, with 5 bases between. This CDR3 comprises 13 residues.